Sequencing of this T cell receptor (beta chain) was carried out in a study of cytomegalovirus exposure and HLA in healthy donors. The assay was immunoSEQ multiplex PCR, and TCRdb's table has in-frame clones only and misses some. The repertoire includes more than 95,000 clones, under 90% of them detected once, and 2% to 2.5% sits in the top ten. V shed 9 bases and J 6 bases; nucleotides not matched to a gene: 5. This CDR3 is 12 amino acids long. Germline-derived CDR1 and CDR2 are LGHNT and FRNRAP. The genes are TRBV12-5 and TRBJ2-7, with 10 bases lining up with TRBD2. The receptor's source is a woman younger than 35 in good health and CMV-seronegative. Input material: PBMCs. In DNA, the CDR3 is TGTGCTAGCAGGCTAGCGGGAGCCGAGCAGTACTTC. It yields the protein CASRLAGAEQYF.